Each of the 2 T cell receptor beta chains below was sequenced from the same sample in a study of vaccination and CD4 T cells after COVID-19. These receptors' targets are unknown. Documented treatment: approximately 10-day PBMC culture with coronavirus spike peptide pools or control peptides (ViraFEST assay). Oncomine TCR Beta short-read sequencing was applied to DNA from cultured CD4+ T cells. TCRdb itself ran the PCR reads through MiXCR, one entry per CDR3 protein. The sample has about 12,000 distinct CDR3 sequences, around 50% seen once. The material sequenced was CD4+ T cells from blood, cultured in vitro. Receptors were obtained from a human donor who had recovered from COVID-19.

V and J are TRBV27 and TRBJ1-3; D uncertain. The CDR3 is 16 amino acids. V lost 4 bases, J lost 0 bases, and 13 bases lay in between. Germline V gene data show CDR1 as MNHEY and CDR2 as SMNVEV (reference sequence). As DNA, the CDR3 is TGTGCCAGCAGTTGGAAAGGCCCTATCTCTGGAAACACCATATATTTT. Its protein product is CASSWKGPISGNTIYF.

V and J are TRBV5-4 and TRBJ1-1; TRBD1 is a possible D gene (5 bases). The V gene lost 0 bases and the J gene lost 3 bases, with 9 bases spanning the gap. The CDR3 has 14 residues. Germline CDR1 reads SGHNT; CDR2 reads YYREEE (reference sequence). CDR3 in DNA: TGTGCCAGCAGCTTGGAGGGGAGGCACACTGAAGCTTTCTTT. Amino acid sequence: CASSLEGRHTEAFF.